The 15 T cell receptor beta chains below come from one sample, sequenced in a study of cytomegalovirus exposure and HLA in healthy donors. TCRdb's copy holds only in-frame clones and misses some; the assay was immunoSEQ multiplex PCR. The top ten clones hold around 0.78% of a sample with 92,000 or so clones, 95% to 98% of them seen once. Sequencing input: PBMCs. Receptor source: a young man in good health and CMV-seronegative.

The J gene is TRBJ2-3, the V gene TRBV4-2; possibly TRBD1 for D (6 bases). From germline, CDR1 is LGHNA and CDR2 YNFKEQ. The germline V and J ends were trimmed by 2 bases and 0 bases, with 12 bases remaining between them. This CDR3 is built from 16 residues. CDR3 nucleotides: TGTGCCAGCAGCCAAAATACAGGGTCTAGCACAGATACGCAGTATTTT. Translated, it gives CASSQNTGSSTDTQYF.

This chain uses TRBV27 with TRBJ1-1, with D possibly TRBD1 on 5 matching bases. Germline V lookup: CDR1 MNHEY, CDR2 SMNVEV (reference sequence). This CDR3 contains 16 residues. Trimming took 3 bases from V and 0 from J, leaving 14 bases between them. CDR3 sequence reads: CASSFARRGLNTEAFF. The CDR3, as DNA: TGTGCCAGCAGTTTCGCGCGAAGGGGTTTGAACACTGAAGCTTTCTTT.

This clone was detected once. The chain combines TRBV10-1 with TRBJ2-7; 8 nucleotides agree with TRBD1. The CDR3 has 16 residues. Trimming cost V 0 bases and J 0 bases; bases outside gene matches: 4. CDR1 and CDR2 (germline): WNHNN, SYGVQD (reference sequence). The DNA for the CDR3 is TGCGCCAGCAGTGAGTCCCGGGACAGGAGCTCCTACGAGCAGTACTTC. Translated: CASSESRDRSSYEQYF.

The chain recombines TRBV30 with TRBJ2-4, with 9 bases that match TRBD1. V dropped 2 bases and J dropped 4; count of bases not matched to a gene: 9. CDR1 and CDR2 (germline): GTSNPN, SVGIG (reference sequence). CDR3 length: 16 amino acids. The CDR3 is CAWSLWTGEGKNIQYF. In DNA form, the CDR3 reads TGTGCCTGGAGTTTATGGACAGGGGAAGGGAAAAACATTCAGTACTTC.

The rearrangement links TRBV10-1 to TRBJ2-3, with 7 nucleotides matching TRBD2. This CDR3 contains 16 residues. Germline-derived CDR1 and CDR2 are WNHNN and SYGVQD (reference sequence). V lost 0 bases to trimming and J lost 5 bases; unmatched junction nucleotides: 8. CDR3: CASSESNYAGEDTQYF. The CDR3 DNA reads as TGCGCCAGCAGTGAGTCGAACTATGCGGGGGAAGATACGCAGTATTTT.

The V and J genes are TRBV6-4 and TRBJ2-1; 8 bases match TRBD2. Germline values: CDR1 MRHNA, CDR2 SNTAGT. The CDR3 is 15 amino acids. V dropped 4 bases and J dropped 4; count of bases not matched to a gene: 6. The CDR3 nucleotides are TGTGCCAGCAGTGTGGAACTAGCGGATTACAATGAGCAGTTCTTC. Residues: CASSVELADYNEQFF.

The rearrangement joins TRBV19 to TRBJ2-1; 11 nucleotides align to TRBD1. CDR3 length equals 15 residues. Trimming took 6 bases from V and 9 from J; bases not matched to a gene: 10. Germline CDR1 is LNHDA and CDR2 is SQIVND (reference sequence). The CDR3 loop is CASSGGWTGGTEQFF. In nucleotides, the CDR3 is TGTGCCAGTAGCGGGGGGTGGACAGGGGGCACTGAGCAGTTCTTC. Combining the CDR3 with reference TRBV19 and TRBJ2-1 gives the whole variable domain DGGITQSPKYLFRKEGQNVTLSCEQNLNHDAMYWYRQDPGQGLRLIYYSQIVNDFQKGDIAEGYSVSREKKESFPLTVTSAQKNPTAFYLCASSGGWTGGTEQFFGPGTRLTVL.

This chain joins TRBV7-2 and TRBJ1-3; D is unclear. Trimming cost V 8 bases and J 0 bases, with 11 bases left between them. The germline CDR1 and CDR2 sequences are SGHTA and FQGNSA. CDR3 length: 14 residues. The CDR3 DNA reads as TGTGCCAGCCGCGGGCAAATCTCTGGAAACACCATATATTTT. As protein: CASRGQISGNTIYF.

The chain employs TRBV28 and TRBJ1-1; D may be TRBD1 (6 bases). This CDR3 spans 11 amino acids. The germline CDR1 and CDR2 sequences are MDHEN and SYDVKM. The germline V and J ends were trimmed by 6 bases and 11 bases, with 13 bases remaining between them. DNA of the CDR3: TGTGCCAGCAGGGAGACAGGTGTGGCTTTCTTT. It yields the protein CASRETGVAFF.

The chain couples TRBV7-9 to TRBJ1-1; possibly TRBD1 for D (5 bases). The germline CDR1 and CDR2 sequences are SEHNR and FQNEAQ (reference sequence). The CDR3 has 15 residues. V was clipped by 0 bases and J by 2 bases, with 10 bases between them. CDR3 nucleotides: TGTGCCAGCAGCTTAGCAGCCAGGGAAAACACTGAAGCTTTCTTT. Residues: CASSLAARENTEAFF.

The chain links TRBV6-6 to TRBJ2-7, with D tentatively TRBD1 (6 bases). Germline CDR1 MNHNY, CDR2 SVGAGI (reference sequence). Trimming shortened V by 5 bases and J by 5 bases, and 16 bases separated the two germline ends. CDR3 length: 14 residues. CDR3 sequence reads: CASSDTQGLDEQYF. The CDR3 DNA reads as TGTGCCAGCAGTGATACTCAGGGGCTAGACGAGCAGTACTTC.

This chain joins TRBV5-1 and TRBJ2-3; TRBD2 is a possible D gene (6 bases). The CDR3 covers 14 residues. Germline values: CDR1 SGHRS, CDR2 YFSETQ. The V end was cut by 5 bases, the J end by 2 bases, with 12 bases between. In nucleotides, the CDR3 is TGCGCCAGCAGACTAGCACCCGACACAGATACGCAGTATTTT. This translates into CASRLAPDTDTQYF.

The V and J genes are TRBV7-8 and TRBJ2-2, with D unresolved. V shed 1 base and J shed 5 bases, with 5 bases lying between them. The germline CDR1 and CDR2 sequences are SGHVS and FQNEAQ. This CDR3 comprises 13 residues. Here the CDR3 DNA reads TGTGCCAGCAGCTTAGGGCCGACCGGGGAGCTGTTTTTT. Amino acids: CASSLGPTGELFF.

The chain has TRBV2 and TRBJ2-3; TRBD2 matches 9 bases. This CDR3 spans 15 amino acids. V lost 6 bases and J lost 2; bases outside the gene matches: 6. Per germline, CDR1 SNHLY and CDR2 FYNNEI. The CDR3 protein is CASRTLAGVTDTQYF. In nucleotides, the CDR3 is TGTGCCAGCAGAACCTTAGCGGGAGTCACAGATACGCAGTATTTT.

CDR3 sequence reads: CASSPGGTNNYGYTF. The CDR3 nucleotides are TGTGCCAGCAGTCCAGGGGGGACCAATAACTATGGCTACACCTTC. This sequence joins TRBV28 and TRBJ1-2; 7 nucleotides agree with TRBD1. The J segment lost 1 base and the V segment lost 5 bases, leaving 7 bases of the junction unmatched. This CDR3 spans 15 amino acids. Germline CDR1 and CDR2: MDHEN and SYDVKM.